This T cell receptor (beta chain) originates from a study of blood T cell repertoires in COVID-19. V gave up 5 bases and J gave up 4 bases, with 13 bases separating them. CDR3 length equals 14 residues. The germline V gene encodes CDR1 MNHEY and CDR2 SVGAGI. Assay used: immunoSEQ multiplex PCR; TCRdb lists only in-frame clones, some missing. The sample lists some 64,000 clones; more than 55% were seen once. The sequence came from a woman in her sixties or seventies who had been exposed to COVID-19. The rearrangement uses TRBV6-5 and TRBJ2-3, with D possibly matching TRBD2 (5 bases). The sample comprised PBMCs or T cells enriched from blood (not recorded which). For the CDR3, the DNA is TGTGCCAGCAGTCCTCGAACGGAGGCAGATACGCAGTATTTT. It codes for CASSPRTEADTQYF.